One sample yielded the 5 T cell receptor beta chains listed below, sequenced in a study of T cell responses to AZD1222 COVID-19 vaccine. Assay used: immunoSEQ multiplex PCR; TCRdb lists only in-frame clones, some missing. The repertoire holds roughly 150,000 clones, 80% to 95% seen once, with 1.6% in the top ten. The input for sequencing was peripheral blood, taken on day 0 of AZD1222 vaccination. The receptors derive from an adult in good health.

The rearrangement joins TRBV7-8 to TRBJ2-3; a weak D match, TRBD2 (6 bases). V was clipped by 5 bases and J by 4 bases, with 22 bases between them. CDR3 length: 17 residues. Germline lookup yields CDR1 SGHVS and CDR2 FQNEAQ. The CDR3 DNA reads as TGTGCCAGCAGCCCGACCCCTAACGGGAGCCCCCCAGATACGCAGTATTTT. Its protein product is CASSPTPNGSPPDTQYF.

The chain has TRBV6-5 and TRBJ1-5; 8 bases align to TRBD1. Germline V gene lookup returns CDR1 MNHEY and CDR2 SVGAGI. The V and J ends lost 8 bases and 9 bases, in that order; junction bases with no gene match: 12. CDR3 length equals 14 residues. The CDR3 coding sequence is TGTGCCAGCCGAGGACAGGGCCTCGCGGGGCCCCAGCATTTT. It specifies CASRGQGLAGPQHF.

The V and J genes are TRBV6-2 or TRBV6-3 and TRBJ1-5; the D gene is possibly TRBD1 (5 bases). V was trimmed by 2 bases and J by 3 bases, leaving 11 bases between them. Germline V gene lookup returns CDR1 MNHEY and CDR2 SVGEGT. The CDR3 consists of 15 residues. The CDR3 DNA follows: TGTGCCAGCAGTTACCTCCCGGGGCACAATCAGCCCCAGCATTTT. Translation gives CASSYLPGHNQPQHF.

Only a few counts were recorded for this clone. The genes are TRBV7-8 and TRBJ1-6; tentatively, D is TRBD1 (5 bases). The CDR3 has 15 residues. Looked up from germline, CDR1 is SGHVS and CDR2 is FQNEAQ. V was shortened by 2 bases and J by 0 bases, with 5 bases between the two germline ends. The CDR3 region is CASSLQGSYNSPLHF. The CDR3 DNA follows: TGTGCCAGCAGCTTACAGGGCTCCTATAATTCACCCCTCCACTTT.

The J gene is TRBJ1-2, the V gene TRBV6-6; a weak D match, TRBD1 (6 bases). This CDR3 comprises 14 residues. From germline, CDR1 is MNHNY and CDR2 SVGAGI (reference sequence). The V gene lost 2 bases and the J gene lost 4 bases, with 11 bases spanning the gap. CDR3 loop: CASSYPDSVYGYTF. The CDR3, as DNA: TGTGCCAGCAGTTACCCGGACAGCGTCTATGGCTACACCTTC.